A selection of T cell receptor beta chains follows, all from one sample in a study of beta chain features in type 1 diabetes. TCRdb's copy holds only in-frame clones and misses some; the assay was immunoSEQ multiplex PCR. Here the sample spans about 240,000 clones, roughly 13% being singletons. What was sequenced was naive CD4+ T cells from blood. These receptors came from a man aged 25-45 years with type 1 diabetes. The CDR3 runs from the conserved cysteine through the conserved F or W. The order of the fields is V gene, J gene, clone size, CDR3 protein. A clone size is listed for some rows: how often the clone was seen (once, few, many), or a class if it is expanded.

TRBV6-5	TRBJ2-1	few	CASSTRTNEQFF
TRBV5-1	TRBJ1-1	.	CASSWGQLNTEAFF
TRBV7-9	TRBJ2-5	.	CASSPRGRAEKTQYF
TRBV18	TRBJ1-1	few	CASSPLTGGEAFF
TRBV14	TRBJ1-4	few	CASSHATIRGGEKLFF
TRBV2	TRBJ1-5	few	CASSGTGANQPQHF
TRBV2	TRBJ1-1	few	CASSELGPGTGFTEAFF
TRBV4-2	TRBJ2-4	few	CASSERESGNIQYF
TRBV6-1	TRBJ1-1	.	CASTRTGSNTEAFF
TRBV11-3	TRBJ2-2	.	CASSSRLNTGELFF
TRBV5-1	TRBJ2-2	few	CASSPGSRTNTGELFF
TRBV5-1	TRBJ2-7	.	CASRRPTGNEQYF
TRBV5-1	TRBJ2-2	.	CASSPGLAGGATGELFF
TRBV6-5	TRBJ2-7	few	CASSYEGTGYSEQYF
TRBV4-1	TRBJ2-7	few	CASSQEGVEYEQYF
TRBV6-1	TRBJ2-7	.	CASSGLAGAPYEQYF
TRBV2	TRBJ1-1	.	CASSPGQRNTEAFF
TRBV5-1	TRBJ1-1	.	CASSFQGGTEAFF
TRBV21-1	TRBJ1-1	few	CASSKVEGQAFF
TRBV19	TRBJ2-5	.	CASSNDGGEYF
TRBV19	TRBJ1-1	few	CASSSTMNTEAFF
TRBV19	TRBJ2-5	.	CASSPPGQETQYF
TRBV23-1	TRBJ2-7	few	CASSPYRTGVYEQYF
TRBV5-1	TRBJ2-2	few	CASSVTSGVNTGELFF
TRBV9	TRBJ2-1	.	CASSNGGSSYNEQFF
TRBV20-1	TRBJ2-1	.	CSVRGGNEQFF
TRBV29-1	TRBJ1-1	few	CSVIPQGGTEAFF
TRBV2	TRBJ2-1	few	CASSGDFNEQFF
TRBV30	TRBJ2-2	few	CAWSGPGGGTGELFF
TRBV5-1	TRBJ1-1	few	CASSLSGEATEAFF
TRBV2	TRBJ1-1	.	CASSLTLDAFF
TRBV7-8	TRBJ2-7	.	CASSLPTKTGLRIYEQYF
TRBV7-9	TRBJ1-3	few	CASSSTRDRGRTGNTIYF
TRBV2	TRBJ1-5	few	CASSDGTGRQPQHF
TRBV2	TRBJ1-2	.	CASSSDGNYGYTF
TRBV7-9	TRBJ2-3	few	CASSLVSGTADTQYF
TRBV19	TRBJ2-5	few	CASSIGPSGLETQYF
TRBV7-2	TRBJ2-7	few	CASSPIGERGIYEQYF
TRBV5-1	TRBJ2-2	.	CASSLSDINTGELFF
TRBV19	TRBJ2-1	.	CASSPRRSYNEQFF
TRBV5-1	TRBJ2-5	.	CASHTNRGETQYF
TRBV28	TRBJ2-5	few	CASSSRTSGGARETQYF
TRBV5-1	TRBJ2-3	few	CASSLREADTQYF
TRBV10-3	TRBJ2-7	few	CAISGTGDPYEQYF
TRBV5-4	TRBJ2-1	.	CASSPRQGTYNEQFF
TRBV30	TRBJ1-1	.	CAWRARNTEAFF
TRBV18	TRBJ2-3	few	CASSSRQGTDTQYF
TRBV29-1	TRBJ2-1	.	CSVRASGSYNEQFF
TRBV2	TRBJ1-1	.	CASSDRGGSGMNTEAFF
TRBV7-2	TRBJ1-1	.	CASSLTGRHAEAFF
TRBV5-1	TRBJ2-1	.	CASSKREGYNEQFF
TRBV30	TRBJ1-1	.	CAWSVSVNTEAFF
TRBV5-1	TRBJ1-1	.	CASSLSTGMNTEAFF
TRBV9	TRBJ2-5	.	CASSVAGGTSGRFQETQYF
TRBV10-3	TRBJ2-5	.	CAISAVGETQYF